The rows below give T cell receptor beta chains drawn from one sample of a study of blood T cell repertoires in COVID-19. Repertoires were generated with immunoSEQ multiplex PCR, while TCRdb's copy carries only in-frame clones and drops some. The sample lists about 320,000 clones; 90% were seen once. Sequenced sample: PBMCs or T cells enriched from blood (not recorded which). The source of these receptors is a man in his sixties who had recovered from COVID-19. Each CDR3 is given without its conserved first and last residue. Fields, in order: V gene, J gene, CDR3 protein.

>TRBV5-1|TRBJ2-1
ASSLSGPDNEQF
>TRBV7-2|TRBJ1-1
ASSLDRSKQGHTEAF
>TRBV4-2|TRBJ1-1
ASSQGTGDTEAF
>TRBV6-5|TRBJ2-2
ATASGGHDGELF
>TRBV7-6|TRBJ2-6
ASSLAIRRVTGRSGANVLT
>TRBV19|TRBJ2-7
ASSIRTAGVYEQY
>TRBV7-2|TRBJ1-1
ASSLGTGNALAEAF
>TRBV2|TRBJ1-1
ASSRSLNTEAF
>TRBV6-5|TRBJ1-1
ASSLRQTDAF
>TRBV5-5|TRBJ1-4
ASSLAYRENEKLF
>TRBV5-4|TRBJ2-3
ASSLLSSGGGTDTQY
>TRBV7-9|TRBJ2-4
ASSFMSGTKNIQY
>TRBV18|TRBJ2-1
ASSEGTGIYNEQF
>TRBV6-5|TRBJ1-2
ASRSGAGSYGYT
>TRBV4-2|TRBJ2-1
ASSQGGGREGGGEQF
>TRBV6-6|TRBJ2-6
ASSYYYDSGANVLT
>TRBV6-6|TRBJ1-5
ASSYYGSQPQH
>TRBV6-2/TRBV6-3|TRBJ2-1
ASSYGGSYNEQF
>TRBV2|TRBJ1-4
ASSQATGSFEKLF
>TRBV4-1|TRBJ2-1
ASSQGLDAGQF
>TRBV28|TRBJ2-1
ASSLSGSSNEQF
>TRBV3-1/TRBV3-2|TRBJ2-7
ASSQTQGNEQY
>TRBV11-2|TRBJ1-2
ASRPVRGVNYGYT
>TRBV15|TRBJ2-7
ATRRADSYEQY
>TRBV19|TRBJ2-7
ASSTLAGGQDEQY
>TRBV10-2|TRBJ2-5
ASTRHGETQY
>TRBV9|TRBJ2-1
ASTPFPLSSYNEQF
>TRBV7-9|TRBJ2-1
ASSLGLRLAGMYNEQF
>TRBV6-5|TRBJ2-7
ASSTTGTFYEQY
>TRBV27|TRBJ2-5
ATHNPDRTEVETQY
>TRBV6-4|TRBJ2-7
ASPPRQSSYEQY
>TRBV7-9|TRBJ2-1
ASSPDSSQKQF
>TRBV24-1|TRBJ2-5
ATSDNGLAGQETQY
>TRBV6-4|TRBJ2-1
ASSALSGDEQF
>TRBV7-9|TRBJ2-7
ASIYAGPSGEQY
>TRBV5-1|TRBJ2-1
ASTRGTSGRTAGNEQF
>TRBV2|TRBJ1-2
ASSEGSTSIYGYT
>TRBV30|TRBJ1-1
AWSVRAGGSRLEAF
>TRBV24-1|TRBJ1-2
ATSGGQGSGYT
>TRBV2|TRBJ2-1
ASSRQRSYNEQF
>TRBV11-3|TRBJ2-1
ASTDRKGEFANEQF
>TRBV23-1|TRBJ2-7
ASSQSGLADYEQY
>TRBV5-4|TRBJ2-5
ASSFRETETQY
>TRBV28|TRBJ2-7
ASRLIADGYEQY
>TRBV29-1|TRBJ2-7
SVVSGEQY
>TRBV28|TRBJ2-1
ASTLGEALHNEQF
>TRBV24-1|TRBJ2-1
ATSDGQRESWVNEQF
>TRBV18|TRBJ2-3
ASSLKSGGSYTQY